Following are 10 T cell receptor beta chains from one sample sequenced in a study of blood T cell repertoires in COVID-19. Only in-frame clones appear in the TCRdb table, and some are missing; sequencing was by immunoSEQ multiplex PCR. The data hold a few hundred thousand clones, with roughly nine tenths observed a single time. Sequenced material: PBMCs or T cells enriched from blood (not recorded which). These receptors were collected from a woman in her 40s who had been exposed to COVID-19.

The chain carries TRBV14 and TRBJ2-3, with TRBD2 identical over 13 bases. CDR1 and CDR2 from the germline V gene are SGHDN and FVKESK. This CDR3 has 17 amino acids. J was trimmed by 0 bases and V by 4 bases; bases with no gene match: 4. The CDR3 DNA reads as TGTGCCAGCAGCCCAACTAGCGGGGGGGTGAGCACAGATACGCAGTATTTT. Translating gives CASSPTSGGVSTDTQYF.

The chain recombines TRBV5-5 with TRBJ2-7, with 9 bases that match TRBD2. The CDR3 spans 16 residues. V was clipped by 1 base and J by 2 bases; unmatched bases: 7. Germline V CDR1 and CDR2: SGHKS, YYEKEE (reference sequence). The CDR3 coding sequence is TGTGCCAGCAGCTTGCGTTTAGCGGGAGCCCCCTACGAGCAGTACTTC. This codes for CASSLRLAGAPYEQYF.

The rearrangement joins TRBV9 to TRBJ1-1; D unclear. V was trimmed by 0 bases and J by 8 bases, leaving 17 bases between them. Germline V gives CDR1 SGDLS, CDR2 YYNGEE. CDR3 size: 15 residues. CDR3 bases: TGTGCCAGCAGCGTAGTCTCCGGTAGGTCAGGAGAAGCTTTCTTT. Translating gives CASSVVSGRSGEAFF.

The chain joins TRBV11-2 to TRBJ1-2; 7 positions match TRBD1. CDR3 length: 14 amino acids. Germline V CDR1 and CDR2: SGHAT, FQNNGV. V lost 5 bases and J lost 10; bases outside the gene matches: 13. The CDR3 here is CASSPTRDRLFYTF. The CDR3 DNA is TGTGCCAGCAGCCCAACCCGGGACAGATTATTCTACACCTTC.

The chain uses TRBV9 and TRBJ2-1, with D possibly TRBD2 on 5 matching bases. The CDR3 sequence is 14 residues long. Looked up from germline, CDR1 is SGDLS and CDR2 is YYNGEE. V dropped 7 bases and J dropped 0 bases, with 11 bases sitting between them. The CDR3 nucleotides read TGTGCCAGCTCTCCGGGAATCTCCTACAATGAGCAGTTCTTC. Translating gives CASSPGISYNEQFF.

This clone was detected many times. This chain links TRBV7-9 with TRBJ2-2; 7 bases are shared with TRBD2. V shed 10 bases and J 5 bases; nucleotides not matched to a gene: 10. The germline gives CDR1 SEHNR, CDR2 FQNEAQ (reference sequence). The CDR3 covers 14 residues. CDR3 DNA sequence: TGTGCCACGCAAGGGAGGGGCGCGACCGGGGAGCTGTTTTTT. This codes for CATQGRGATGELFF.

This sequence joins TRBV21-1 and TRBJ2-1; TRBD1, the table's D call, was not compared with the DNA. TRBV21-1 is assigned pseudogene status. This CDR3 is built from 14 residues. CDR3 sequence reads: CASSKGRTDNEQFF. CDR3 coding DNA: TGTGCCAGCAGCAAGGGCCGGACAGACAATGAGCAGTTCTTC.

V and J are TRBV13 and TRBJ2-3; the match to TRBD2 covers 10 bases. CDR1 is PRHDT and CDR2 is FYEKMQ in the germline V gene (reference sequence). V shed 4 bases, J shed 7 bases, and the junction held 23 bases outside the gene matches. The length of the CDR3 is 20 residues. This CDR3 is CASSSHDSRPGTSVVNTQYF. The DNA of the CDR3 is TGTGCCAGCAGCTCGCATGACAGTCGGCCCGGGACTAGCGTTGTGAATACGCAGTATTTT.

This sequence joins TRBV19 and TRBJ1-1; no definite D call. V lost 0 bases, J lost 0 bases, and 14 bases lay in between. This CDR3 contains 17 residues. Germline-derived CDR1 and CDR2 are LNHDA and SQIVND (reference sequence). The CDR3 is CASSIDQRSGMNTEAFF. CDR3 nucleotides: TGTGCCAGTAGTATAGATCAAAGGAGTGGCATGAACACTGAAGCTTTCTTT.

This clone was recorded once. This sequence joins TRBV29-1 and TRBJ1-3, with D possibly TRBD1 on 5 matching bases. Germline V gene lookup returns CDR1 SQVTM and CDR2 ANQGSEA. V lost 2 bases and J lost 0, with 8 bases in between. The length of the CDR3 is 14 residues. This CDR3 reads CSVEQGFSGNTIYF. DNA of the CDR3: TGCAGCGTTGAACAGGGCTTCTCTGGAAACACCATATATTTT.